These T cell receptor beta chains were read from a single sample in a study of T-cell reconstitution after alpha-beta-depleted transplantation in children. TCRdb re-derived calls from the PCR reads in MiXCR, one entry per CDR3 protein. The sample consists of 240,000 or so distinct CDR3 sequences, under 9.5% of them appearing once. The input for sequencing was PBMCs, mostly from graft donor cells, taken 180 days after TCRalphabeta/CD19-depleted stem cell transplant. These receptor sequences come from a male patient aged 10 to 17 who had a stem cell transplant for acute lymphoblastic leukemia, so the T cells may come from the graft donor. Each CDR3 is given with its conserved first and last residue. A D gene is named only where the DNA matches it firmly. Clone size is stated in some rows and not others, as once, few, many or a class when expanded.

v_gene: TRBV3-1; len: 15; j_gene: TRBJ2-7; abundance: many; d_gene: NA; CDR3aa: CASSLWAFPSYEQYF; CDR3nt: TGTGCCAGCAGCCTCTGGGCTTTTCCCTCCTACGAGCAGTACTTC
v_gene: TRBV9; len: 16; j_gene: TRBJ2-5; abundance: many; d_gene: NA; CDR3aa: CASSTRPFGPPETQYF; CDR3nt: TGTGCCAGCAGCACCCGGCCCTTCGGGCCCCCAGAGACCCAGTACTTC
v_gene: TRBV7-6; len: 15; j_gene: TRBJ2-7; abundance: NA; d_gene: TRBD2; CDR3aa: CASSLAPSGTYEQYF; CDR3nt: TGTGCCAGCAGCTTAGCGCCTAGCGGAACCTACGAGCAGTACTTC
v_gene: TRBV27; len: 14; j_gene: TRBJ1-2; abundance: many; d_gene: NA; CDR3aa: CASSLGARNYGYTF; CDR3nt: TGTGCCAGCAGTTTGGGGGCACGAAACTATGGCTACACCTTC
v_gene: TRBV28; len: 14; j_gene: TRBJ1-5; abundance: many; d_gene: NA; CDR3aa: CASRPRRTNQPQHF; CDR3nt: TGTGCCAGCAGACCCCGGAGGACCAATCAGCCCCAGCATTTT
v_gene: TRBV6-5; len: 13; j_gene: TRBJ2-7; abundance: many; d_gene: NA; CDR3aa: CASSQRDSYEQYF; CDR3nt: TGTGCCAGCAGCCAACGGGATTCCTACGAGCAGTACTTC
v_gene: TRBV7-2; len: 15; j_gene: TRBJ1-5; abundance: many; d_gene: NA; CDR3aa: CASSLAGVGSQPQHF; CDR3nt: TGTGCCAGCAGCTTAGCGGGGGTGGGAAGTCAGCCCCAGCATTTT
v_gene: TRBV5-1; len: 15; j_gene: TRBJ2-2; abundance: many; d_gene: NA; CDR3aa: CASSLVTGATGELFF; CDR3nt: TGCGCCAGCAGCTTGGTAACTGGCGCTACCGGGGAGCTGTTTTTT
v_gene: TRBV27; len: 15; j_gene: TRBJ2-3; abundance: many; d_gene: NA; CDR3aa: CASSLGDRRTDTQYF; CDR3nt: TGTGCCAGCAGTTTGGGAGACAGGAGGACAGATACGCAGTATTTT
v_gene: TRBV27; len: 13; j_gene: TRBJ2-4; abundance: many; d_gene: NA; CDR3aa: CASSPIAKNIQYF; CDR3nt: TGTGCCAGCAGTCCTATAGCCAAAAACATTCAGTACTTC
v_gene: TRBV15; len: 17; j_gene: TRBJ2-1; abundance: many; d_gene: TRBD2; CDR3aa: CATSPSGTSGNYNEQFF; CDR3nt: TGTGCCACCAGCCCAAGTGGAACTAGCGGGAATTACAATGAGCAGTTCTTC
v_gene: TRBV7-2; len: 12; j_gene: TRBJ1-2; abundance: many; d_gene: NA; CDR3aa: CASKEGRGGYTF; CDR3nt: TGTGCCAGCAAGGAGGGGCGTGGTGGCTACACCTTC
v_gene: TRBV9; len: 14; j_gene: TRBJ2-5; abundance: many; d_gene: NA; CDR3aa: CASSVVSGSRDQYF; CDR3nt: TGTGCCAGCAGCGTAGTAAGCGGATCAAGGGACCAGTACTTC
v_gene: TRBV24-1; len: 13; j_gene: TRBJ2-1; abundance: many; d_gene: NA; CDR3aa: CATSDLMGDEQFF; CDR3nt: TGTGCCACCAGTGATTTGATGGGGGATGAGCAGTTCTTC
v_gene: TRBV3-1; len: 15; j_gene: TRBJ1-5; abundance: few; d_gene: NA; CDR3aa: CASSQDHGGHQPQHF; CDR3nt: TGTGCCAGCAGCCAAGATCACGGGGGGCATCAGCCCCAGCATTTT
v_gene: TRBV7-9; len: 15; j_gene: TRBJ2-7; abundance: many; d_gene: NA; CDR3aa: CASSLPGPSSYEQYF; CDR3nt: TGTGCCAGCAGCTTACCGGGTCCTAGCTCCTACGAGCAGTACTTC
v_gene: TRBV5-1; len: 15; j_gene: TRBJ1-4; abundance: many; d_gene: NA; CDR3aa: CASSRSTATNEKLFF; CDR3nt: TGCGCCAGCAGCCGGTCGACCGCCACTAATGAAAAACTGTTTTTT
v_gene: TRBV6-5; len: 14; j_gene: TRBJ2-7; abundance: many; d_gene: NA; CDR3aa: CASSGMADPYEQYF; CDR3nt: TGTGCCAGCAGCGGGATGGCCGACCCCTACGAGCAGTACTTC
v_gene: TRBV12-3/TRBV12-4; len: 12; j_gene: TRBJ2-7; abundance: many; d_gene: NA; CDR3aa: CASSLLIYEQYF; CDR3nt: TGTGCCAGCAGTTTATTGATCTACGAGCAGTACTTC
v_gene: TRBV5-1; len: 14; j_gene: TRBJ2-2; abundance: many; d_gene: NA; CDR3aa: CASSSRVNTGELFF; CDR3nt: TGCGCCAGCAGCTCACGCGTGAACACCGGGGAGCTGTTTTTT
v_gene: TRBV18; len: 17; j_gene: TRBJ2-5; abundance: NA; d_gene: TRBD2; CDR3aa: CASSPGTSGRGRKTQYF; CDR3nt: TGTGCCAGCTCACCAGGGACTAGCGGGAGGGGCCGGAAGACCCAGTACTTC
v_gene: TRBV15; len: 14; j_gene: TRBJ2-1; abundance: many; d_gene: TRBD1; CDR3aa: CASQTGTEYNEQFF; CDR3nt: TGTGCCTCCCAGACAGGGACAGAGTACAATGAGCAGTTCTTC
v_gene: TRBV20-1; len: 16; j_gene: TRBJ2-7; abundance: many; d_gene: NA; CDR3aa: CSARSPVGGSSYEQYF; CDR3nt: TGCAGTGCTAGATCCCCTGTCGGTGGGTCCTCCTACGAGCAGTACTTC